These 20 T cell receptor beta chains share one sample of origin, sequenced in a study of neurological immune-mediated disorders. TCRdb fed the 5' RACE reads into MiXCR, producing one record per CDR3 protein. The sample has tens of thousands of distinct CDR3 sequences; approximately 17% are singletons. The sequencing input was PBMCs. The source of these receptors is a middle-aged woman in good health.

Ten or more counts support this clonotype. This chain links TRBV12-5 with TRBJ2-3; D is unresolved. The CDR3 has 13 amino acids. Germline loops: CDR1 LGHNT, CDR2 FRNRAP. V was pared by 7 bases and J by 0 bases, with 8 bases between. This chain's CDR3 is CASAAASTDTQYF. The CDR3 DNA follows: TGTGCTAGTGCTGCGGCTAGCACAGATACGCAGTATTTT.

This clonotype was picked up many times. The chain uses TRBV9 and TRBJ1-1, with D uncertain. CDR3 size: 14 residues. CDR1 and CDR2 from the germline V gene are SGDLS and YYNGEE. V was clipped by 0 bases and J by 0 bases, with 6 bases between them. This CDR3 is CASSVEGLNTEAFF. DNA for the CDR3: TGTGCCAGCAGCGTAGAGGGATTGAACACTGAAGCTTTCTTT.

Worth noting for this clonotype: A much larger clone lies one base from this, so it may be a read error. This chain links TRBV5-1 with TRBJ2-7; 8 nucleotides align to TRBD1. CDR1 is SGHRS and CDR2 is YFSETQ in the germline V gene. With 2 bases clipped from V and 4 bases from J, the junction kept 14 bases outside the gene matches. This CDR3 spans 17 amino acids. The CDR3 DNA reads as TGCGCCAGCAGCTTTGCCTCTTCAGGGGGCGAACCTTACGAGCAGTACTTC. It encodes CASSFASSGGEPYEQYF.

The sample holds many counts of this clonotype. The chain combines TRBV3-1 with TRBJ1-5, with D possibly TRBD1 on 6 matching bases. CDR1 LGHDT and CDR2 YNNKEL come from the germline V gene (reference sequence). The CDR3 totals 14 residues. Trimming cost V 3 bases and J 7 bases, with 13 bases left between them. CDR3 sequence (DNA): TGTGCCAGCAGCCAGCACGGGGGCGGGCAGCCCCAGCATTTT. It specifies CASSQHGGGQPQHF.

This clonotype was seen a handful of times. V gene TRBV7-3 combines with J gene TRBJ2-1; 9 nucleotides align to TRBD2. CDR3 length equals 16 residues. Trimming cost V 5 bases and J 9 bases; bases outside gene matches: 14. Germline loops: CDR1 SGHTA, CDR2 FQGTGA. DNA of the CDR3: TGTGCCAGCAGCCAAATAGCGGGGGTGCCCGGGGGTGAGCAGTTCTTC. Protein product: CASSQIAGVPGGEQFF.

The sample holds many counts of this clonotype. The rearrangement uses TRBV9 and TRBJ2-1; 12 bases fit TRBD2. V lost 4 bases, J lost 4 bases, and 6 bases stayed unmatched. CDR1 is SGDLS, CDR2 YYNGEE, per germline. This CDR3 spans 16 amino acids. The CDR3 DNA reads TGTGCCAGCAGCATCCCTAGCGGGGGGGCTTACAATGAGCAGTTCTTC. Translation: CASSIPSGGAYNEQFF.

This clonotype was counted many times. The DNA for the CDR3 is TGTGCCAGCAGCTTTGGCACCAACTCCTACGAGCAGTACTTC. Translating gives CASSFGTNSYEQYF. The chain employs TRBV7-9 and TRBJ2-7; D unclear. This CDR3 has 14 residues. The V end lost 3 bases, the J end lost 0 bases, and 9 bases lay between the germline ends. Germline CDR1 and CDR2: SEHNR and FQNEAQ (reference sequence).

This clonotype was recorded at least ten times. The chain uses TRBV2 and TRBJ2-1; TRBD1 matches 9 bases. Germline-derived CDR1 and CDR2 are SNHLY and FYNNEI. With V trimmed by 1 base and J by 8 bases, 3 bases remained unmatched. The CDR3 has 14 amino acids. CDR3 in DNA: TGTGCCAGCAGTGAAGTAGACAGGGGGGATGAGCAGTTCTTC. Residues: CASSEVDRGDEQFF.

This clonotype was picked up a small number of times. The V call is TRBV20-1, the J call TRBJ1-5; D uncertain. Germline V gene sequence: CDR1 DFQATT, CDR2 SNEGSKA (reference sequence). This CDR3 has 12 residues. V was shortened by 4 bases and J by 0 bases, with 4 bases between the two germline ends. The CDR3 nucleotides are TGCAGTGCTATGGGTAGCAATCAGCCCCAGCATTTT. This encodes CSAMGSNQPQHF.

This clonotype was counted at least ten times. The rearrangement uses TRBV5-1 and TRBJ1-1, with 7 bases lining up with TRBD1. This CDR3 has 14 residues. Germline V gene data show CDR1 as SGHRS and CDR2 as YFSETQ. V shed 2 bases and J 0 bases; nucleotides not matched to a gene: 1. The CDR3 region has the DNA TGCGCCAGCAGCTTCACAGGGGTGAACACTGAAGCTTTCTTT. Translation gives CASSFTGVNTEAFF. Full variable domain (rest looked up from reference TRBV5-1 and TRBJ1-1): KAGVTQTPRYLIKTRGQQVTLSCSPISGHRSVSWYQQTPGQGLQFLFEYFSETQRNKGNFPGRFSGRQFSNSRSEMNVSTLELGDSALYLCASSFTGVNTEAFFGQGTRLTVV.

This clonotype was counted ten times or more. V is TRBV7-2 and J is TRBJ2-6, with D perhaps matching TRBD1 (6 bases). V lost 3 bases, J lost 1 base, and 19 bases lay in between. The CDR3 is 19 amino acids. Germline V CDR1 and CDR2: SGHTA, FQGNSA. The CDR3 protein is CASSLKPTGYRSGANVLTF. CDR3 DNA: TGTGCCAGCAGCTTGAAACCAACAGGGTACAGGTCTGGGGCCAACGTCCTGACTTTC.

This clonotype was counted many times. This chain joins TRBV4-2 and TRBJ1-4; 7 nucleotides agree with TRBD1. Trimming took 7 bases from V and 3 from J; bases not matched to a gene: 5. The CDR3 covers 14 residues. From germline, CDR1 is LGHNA and CDR2 YNFKEQ. The CDR3 DNA follows: TGTGCCAGCACCCGGACAGGTTCTAATGAAAAACTGTTTTTT. Protein product: CASTRTGSNEKLFF.

The chain carries TRBV2 and TRBJ2-4; the D gene is possibly TRBD1 (5 bases). V was trimmed by 2 bases and J by 6 bases, leaving 14 bases between them. This CDR3 is built from 15 residues. The V gene's germline CDR1 is SNHLY and CDR2 FYNNEI. The CDR3 reads CASSEQGRVTNIQYF. The CDR3 DNA sequence: TGTGCCAGCAGTGAACAGGGTCGAGTTACAAACATTCAGTACTTC.

In this sample, this clonotype turned up many times. The V gene is TRBV5-1, the J gene TRBJ2-3; 8 bases line up with TRBD2. The V gene end was trimmed by 5 bases and the J gene end by 4 bases; junction bases not matched to a gene: 9. Per germline, CDR1 SGHRS and CDR2 YFSETQ. The CDR3 consists of 15 residues. The CDR3 reads CASSLAGGPPDTQYF. The CDR3 nucleotides read TGCGCCAGCAGTCTGGCGGGGGGACCCCCAGATACGCAGTATTTT.

This clonotype showed up many times. The chain combines TRBV5-1 with TRBJ2-3; D is tentatively TRBD1 or TRBD2 (6 bases each). Per the germline V gene, CDR1 is SGHRS and CDR2 is YFSETQ. The CDR3 runs to 13 residues. The V end was cut by 4 bases, the J end by 9 bases, with 15 bases between. The CDR3 nucleotides are TGCGCCAGCAGCCCGGGGGCTGCCGGCACGCAGTATTTT. Its protein is CASSPGAAGTQYF.

This clonotype has a count of ten or more. The chain has TRBV20-1 and TRBJ1-2, with TRBD1 matching over 9 bases. Germline CDR1 is DFQATT and CDR2 is SNEGSKA (reference sequence). Trimming cost V 5 bases and J 5 bases; bases outside gene matches: 6. The CDR3 extends over 13 amino acids. The CDR3: CSAPTGGSYGYTF. In DNA form, the CDR3 reads TGCAGTGCTCCTACAGGGGGCTCATATGGCTACACCTTC.

The rearrangement links TRBV5-1 to TRBJ2-1, with TRBD1 as a possible D gene (5 bases). Germline-derived CDR1 and CDR2 are SGHRS and YFSETQ. This CDR3 is built from 15 residues. V lost 2 bases to trimming and J lost 11 bases, with 20 bases between them. The CDR3 protein is CASSFGHGMGNKQFF. The CDR3 DNA is TGCGCCAGCAGCTTTGGACATGGGATGGGGAATAAGCAGTTCTTC.

This clonotype was observed at least ten times. The rearrangement links TRBV5-1 to TRBJ2-3; D call uncertain. Per the germline V gene, CDR1 is SGHRS and CDR2 is YFSETQ. The V end lost 2 bases, the J end lost 0 bases, and 7 bases lay between the germline ends. The length of the CDR3 is 14 residues. The CDR3 coding sequence is TGCGCCAGCAGCTTCCAAGACAGCACAGATACGCAGTATTTT. This gives the protein CASSFQDSTDTQYF.

This sequence joins TRBV9 and TRBJ1-1; D gene ambiguous. Germline V gene data show CDR1 as SGDLS and CDR2 as YYNGEE. V lost 0 bases and J lost 5, with 8 bases in between. This CDR3 has 13 residues. The CDR3 DNA sequence: TGTGCCAGCAGCGTAGGACTGAGGACTGAAGCTTTCTTT. Translating gives CASSVGLRTEAFF.

This clonotype was observed at least ten times. V and J are TRBV12-3 or TRBV12-4 and TRBJ2-7, with 7 bases fitting TRBD2. Germline trimming cut 4 bases from V and 4 bases from J; bases unmatched to any gene: 13. This CDR3 is built from 16 residues. The CDR3 region is CASSSRAREGRYEQYF. CDR3 in DNA: TGTGCCAGCAGTTCCAGGGCGAGGGAGGGAAGATACGAGCAGTACTTC.